This T cell receptor beta chain was sequenced during a study of T cells in Graves' hyperthyroidism and ophthalmopathy. Study-wide results and limits: A model of 13 V-J features distinguished ophthalmopathy from stable hyperthyroidism. Median prediction lead before ophthalmopathy onset was roughly 6 months with the model.

V was cut by 5 bases and J by 0 bases, with 14 bases left in between. Germline V CDR1 and CDR2: SGDLS, YYNGEE. The CDR3 has 15 residues. Using RNA transcripts as the source, TCR beta CDR3 regions were amplified. TCR CDR3 underwent first-round RT-PCR with the HTBI primer set. TCRdb re-called the multiplex PCR reads through MiXCR, storing one row per CDR3 protein. The data hold 800,000 or so distinct CDR3 sequences, with over 35% observed a single time. Patients counted as stable if ophthalmopathy did not develop within 18 months. It was uncontrolled infection, other autoimmune disease, pregnancy or lactation that excluded patients. This clonotype came up many times. As yet, its antigen is unknown.

What was sequenced was blood. The chain carries TRBV9 and TRBJ1-1; D might be TRBD1 (5 bases). The sequence came from a man between 18 and 35 years old with Graves' hyperthyroidism. The CDR3 reads CASRASDSLNTEAFF. The CDR3 nucleotides read TGTGCCAGCAGGGCGTCTGACAGCCTGAACACTGAAGCTTTCTTT.